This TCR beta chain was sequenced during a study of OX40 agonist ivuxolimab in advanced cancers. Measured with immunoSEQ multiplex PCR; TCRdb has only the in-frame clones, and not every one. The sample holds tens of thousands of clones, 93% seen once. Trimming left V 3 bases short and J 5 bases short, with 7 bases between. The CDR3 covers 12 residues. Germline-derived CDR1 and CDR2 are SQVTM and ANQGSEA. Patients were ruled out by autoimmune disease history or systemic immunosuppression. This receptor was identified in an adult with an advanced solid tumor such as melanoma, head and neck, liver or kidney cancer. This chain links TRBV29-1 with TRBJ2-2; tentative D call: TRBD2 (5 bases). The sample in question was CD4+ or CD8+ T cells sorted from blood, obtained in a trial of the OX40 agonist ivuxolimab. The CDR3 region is CSVEGGTGELFF. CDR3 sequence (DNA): TGCAGCGTTGAGGGCGGGACCGGGGAGCTGTTTTTT.